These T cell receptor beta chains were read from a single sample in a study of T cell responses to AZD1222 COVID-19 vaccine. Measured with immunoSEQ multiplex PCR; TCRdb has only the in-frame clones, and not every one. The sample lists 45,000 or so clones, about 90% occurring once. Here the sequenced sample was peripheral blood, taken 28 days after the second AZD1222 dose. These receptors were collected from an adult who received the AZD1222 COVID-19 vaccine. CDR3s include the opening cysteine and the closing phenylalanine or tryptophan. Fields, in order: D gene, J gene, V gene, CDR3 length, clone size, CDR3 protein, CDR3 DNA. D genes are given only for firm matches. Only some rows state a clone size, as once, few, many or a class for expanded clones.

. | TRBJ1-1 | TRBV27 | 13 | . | CASSLGGNTEAFF | TGTGCCAGCAGTTTAGGGGGGAACACTGAAGCTTTCTTT
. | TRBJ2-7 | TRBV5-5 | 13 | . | CASSPGRSYEQYF | TGTGCCAGCAGCCCGGGACGGAGCTACGAGCAGTACTTC
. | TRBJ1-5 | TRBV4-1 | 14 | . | CASSPYRGNQPQHF | TGCGCCAGCAGCCCGTACAGGGGCAATCAGCCCCAGCATTTT
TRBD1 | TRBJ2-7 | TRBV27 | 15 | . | CASPATPGQSYEQYF | TGTGCCAGCCCCGCAACCCCGGGACAGAGCTACGAGCAGTACTTC
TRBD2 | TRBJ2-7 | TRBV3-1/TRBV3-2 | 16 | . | CASSQPGTSGSYEQYF | TGTGCCAGCAGCCAACCTGGGACTAGCGGGAGCTACGAGCAGTACTTC
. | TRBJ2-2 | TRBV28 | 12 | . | CASPSPAGELFF | TGTGCCAGCCCCTCCCCCGCCGGGGAGCTGTTTTTT
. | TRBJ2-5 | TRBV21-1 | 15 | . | CASSKNGDREETQYF | TGTGCCAGCAGCAAAAACGGTGACAGGGAAGAGACCCAGTACTTC
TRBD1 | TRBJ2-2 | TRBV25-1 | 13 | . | CASSNTGGMELFF | TGTGCCAGCAGTAATACAGGGGGAATGGAGCTGTTTTTT
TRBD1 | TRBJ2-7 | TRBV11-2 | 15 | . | CASSPGGGQGYEQYF | TGTGCCAGCAGCCCAGGGGGGGGACAGGGTTACGAGCAGTACTTC
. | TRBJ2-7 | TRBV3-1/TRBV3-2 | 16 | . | CASSQALTISSYEQYF | TGTGCCAGCAGCCAAGCATTAACAATAAGCTCCTACGAGCAGTACTTC
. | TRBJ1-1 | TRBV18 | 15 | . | CASSPPYTMNTEAFF | TGTGCCAGCTCACCACCGTACACGATGAACACTGAAGCTTTCTTT
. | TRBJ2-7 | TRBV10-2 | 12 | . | CASRARGYEQYF | TGCGCCAGCAGAGCCCGGGGCTACGAGCAGTACTTC
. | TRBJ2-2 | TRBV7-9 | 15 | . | CASSLVGLASGELFF | TGTGCCAGCAGCTTAGTCGGGCTAGCGTCGGGGGAGCTGTTTTTT
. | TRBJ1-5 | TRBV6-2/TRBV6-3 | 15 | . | CASSYTPRWGQPQHF | TGTGCCAGCAGTTACACTCCGAGGTGGGGACAGCCCCAGCATTTT
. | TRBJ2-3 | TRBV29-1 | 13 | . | CSARQEMRDTQYF | TGCAGCGCCCGACAGGAGATGAGAGATACGCAGTATTTT
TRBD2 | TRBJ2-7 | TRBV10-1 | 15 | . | CASSETSGDPYEQYF | TGCGCCAGCAGTGAAACTAGCGGGGACCCCTACGAGCAGTACTTC
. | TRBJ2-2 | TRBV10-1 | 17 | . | CASSESSDLTNTGELFF | TGCGCCAGCAGTGAGTCTTCGGACTTAACGAACACCGGGGAGCTGTTTTTT
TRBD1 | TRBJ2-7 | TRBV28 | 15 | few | CASRSWGQGRDEQYF | TGTGCCAGCAGGAGCTGGGGACAGGGCAGGGACGAGCAGTACTTC
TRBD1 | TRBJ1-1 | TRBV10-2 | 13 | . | CASSGQGRTEAFF | TGCGCCAGCAGTGGACAGGGTAGGACTGAAGCTTTCTTT
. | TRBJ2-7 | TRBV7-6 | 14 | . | CASSLDPGDTAQYF | TGTGCCAGCAGCTTAGACCCAGGGGACACGGCGCAGTACTTC
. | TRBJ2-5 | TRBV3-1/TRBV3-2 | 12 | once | CASSPNGETQYF | TGTGCCAGCAGCCCCAACGGGGAGACCCAGTACTTC
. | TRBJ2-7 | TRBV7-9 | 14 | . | CASSPGYSSNEQYF | TGTGCCAGCAGCCCTGGGTATAGCTCCAACGAGCAGTACTTC
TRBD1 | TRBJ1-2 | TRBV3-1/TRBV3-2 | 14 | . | CASSQSDRGDGYTF | TGTGCCAGCAGCCAAAGCGACAGGGGAGATGGCTACACCTTC
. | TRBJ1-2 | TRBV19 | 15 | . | CASSISASTNYGYTF | TGTGCCAGTAGTATTTCAGCCTCTACTAACTATGGCTACACCTTC
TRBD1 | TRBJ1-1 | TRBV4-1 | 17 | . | CASSHQKGQGGRTEAFF | TGCGCCAGCAGCCATCAAAAAGGACAGGGTGGTAGAACTGAAGCTTTCTTT
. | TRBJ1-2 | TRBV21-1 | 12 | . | CALWGGSYGYTF | TGTGCCCTTTGGGGGGGTAGTTATGGCTACACCTTC
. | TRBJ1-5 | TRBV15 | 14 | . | CATSAGDTRGAQHF | TGTGCCACCAGCGCGGGTGACACAAGGGGGGCCCAGCATTTT
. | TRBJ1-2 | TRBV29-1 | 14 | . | CSVNPKGSNYGYTF | TGCAGCGTTAACCCGAAAGGCAGCAACTATGGCTACACCTTC
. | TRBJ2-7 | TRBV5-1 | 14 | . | CASSLVGRSYEQYF | TGCGCCAGCAGCTTGGTGGGCAGGAGTTACGAGCAGTACTTC
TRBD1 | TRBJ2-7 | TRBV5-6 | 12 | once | CASSLEGAKQYF | TGTGCCAGCAGCTTGGAGGGGGCAAAGCAGTACTTC
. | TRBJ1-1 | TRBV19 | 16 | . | CASSISLARLNTEAFF | TGTGCCAGTAGTATATCCTTGGCACGATTGAACACTGAAGCTTTCTTT
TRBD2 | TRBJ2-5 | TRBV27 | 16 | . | CASSFVAAGELATQYF | TGTGCCAGCAGTTTCGTGGCGGCGGGAGAGCTCGCGACCCAGTACTTC
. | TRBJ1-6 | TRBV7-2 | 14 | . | CASSLGGFNSPLHF | TGTGCCAGCAGCTTAGGGGGTTTTAATTCACCCCTCCACTTT
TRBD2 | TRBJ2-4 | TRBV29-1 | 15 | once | CSVDGLAGTKNIQYF | TGCAGCGTTGATGGACTAGCGGGGACCAAAAACATTCAGTACTTC
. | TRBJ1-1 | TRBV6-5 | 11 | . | CASRLHWGTFF | TGTGCCAGCAGGCTACACTGGGGTACTTTCTTT
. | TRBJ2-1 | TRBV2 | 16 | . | CASSESRGSTYNEQFF | TGTGCCAGCAGTGAATCCCGGGGATCCACCTACAATGAGCAGTTCTTC
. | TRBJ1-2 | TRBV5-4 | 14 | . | CASSLGVSNYGYTF | TGTGCCAGCAGCTTGGGAGTGTCTAACTATGGCTACACCTTC
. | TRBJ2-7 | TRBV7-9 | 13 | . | CASSRLEVYEQYF | TGTGCCAGCAGCCGCCTCGAAGTCTACGAGCAGTACTTC
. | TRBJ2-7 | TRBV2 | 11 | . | CARGSTSEQYF | TGTGCCAGGGGCTCGACTAGCGAGCAGTACTTC
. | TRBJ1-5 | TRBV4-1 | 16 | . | CASSQGGGFSNQPQHF | TGCGCCAGCAGCCAAGGGGGCGGGTTTAGCAATCAGCCCCAGCATTTT
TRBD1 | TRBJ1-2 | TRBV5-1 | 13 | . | CASSRDRAAGYTF | TGCGCCAGCAGTAGGGACAGGGCCGCCGGCTACACCTTC
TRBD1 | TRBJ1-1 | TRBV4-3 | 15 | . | CASSRGQGLDTEAFF | TGCGCCAGCAGCCGGGGACAGGGGTTAGACACTGAAGCTTTCTTT
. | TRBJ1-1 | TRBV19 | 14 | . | CASTTWGLNTEAFF | TGTGCCAGTACCACATGGGGCTTGAACACTGAAGCTTTCTTT